The rows below give T cell receptor beta chains drawn from one sample of a study of T-cell memory formation after mild COVID-19. A single record per CDR3 protein comes from TCRdb applying MiXCR to the 5' RACE reads. The sample gives hundreds of thousands of distinct CDR3 sequences, 16% of which show up once; around 3.8% is in the top ten. The sample taken for sequencing was PBMCs or a T cell subset sorted from them (not recorded which). The receptor set was obtained from a man younger than 35 who had mild COVID-19 (a few samples of this study predate the infection). Cell type and time point are not known. Both conserved end residues are trimmed from each CDR3. Clone size is not always given. Where it is, it says once, few, many or a class for expanded clones.

abundance | j_gene | v_gene | CDR3aa
few | TRBJ1-5 | TRBV6-2/TRBV6-3 | ASSPLNFQPQH
few | TRBJ2-3 | TRBV6-5 | ASSYRGRPADTQY
. | TRBJ2-2 | TRBV7-9 | ASSYSSTSGGVTGELF
few | TRBJ2-1 | TRBV2 | ASREGREDEQF
few | TRBJ2-5 | TRBV5-1 | ASSLSPGQETQY
. | TRBJ2-1 | TRBV6-1 | ASSEIGARNEQF
few | TRBJ1-6 | TRBV3-1 | ASSQNPGQVNSPLH
few | TRBJ1-1 | TRBV6-2/TRBV6-3 | ASSYSFSNTEAF
few | TRBJ2-2 | TRBV30 | ACQLRDIFTGELF
. | TRBJ2-7 | TRBV6-1 | ASSVRQGDYEQY
. | TRBJ2-3 | TRBV5-1 | ASSLAGSATDTQY
few | TRBJ2-5 | TRBV28 | ATQGETQY
few | TRBJ1-3 | TRBV6-6 | ASSYSLAGGGNTIY
. | TRBJ1-3 | TRBV11-2 | ASSSNRGLSGNTIY
few | TRBJ2-1 | TRBV24-1 | ATSAAGGPDEQF
. | TRBJ1-3 | TRBV6-5 | ASSYSIGGSGNTIY
few | TRBJ1-2 | TRBV28 | ASSSDRIYGYT
. | TRBJ2-5 | TRBV5-1 | ASSHRTGGLETQY
. | TRBJ1-3 | TRBV6-1 | ASSEQTGNTIY
. | TRBJ2-3 | TRBV7-3 | ASSLSPGVGTDTQY
. | TRBJ1-5 | TRBV6-2/TRBV6-3 | ASSGFLGNQPQH
. | TRBJ1-2 | TRBV6-5 | ASSSDSPTRGYT
few | TRBJ2-1 | TRBV20-1 | SARLRGSDNEQF
few | TRBJ1-3 | TRBV7-8 | ASSLGGNTLRNTIY
few | TRBJ1-1 | TRBV19 | ASSTPKRGNTEAF
. | TRBJ1-2 | TRBV12-3/TRBV12-4 | ASSNTGPYGYT
. | TRBJ1-2 | TRBV6-2/TRBV6-3 | ASSDTGDGYT
. | TRBJ2-3 | TRBV10-3 | AIAGGSTDTQY
many | TRBJ1-5 | TRBV7-9 | ASSFRGNQPQH
few | TRBJ2-5 | TRBV12-3/TRBV12-4 | ASRGSALQETQY
. | TRBJ1-4 | TRBV7-9 | ASSEDRGFATNEKLF
. | TRBJ2-6 | TRBV7-2 | ASSSGLHLGANVLT